This TCR beta chain was retrieved from a study of shared clonotypes between healthy human individuals. Study at large: Each donor contributed plates that comprised three CD4 naive, three CD4 memory, two CD8 naive and one CD8 memory.

V lost 7 bases to trimming and J lost 3 bases, with 19 bases between them. The CDR3 consists of 16 residues. The germline CDR1 and CDR2 sequences are LNHDA and SQIVND (reference sequence). TCRdb's table, derived via immunoSEQ multiplex PCR, lists solely in-frame clones and lacks some. Of some 2,500,000 clones in the sample, about 90% were seen once. Sequences were obtained from naive CD4+ T cells from PBMCs. Subset denoted: CD45RA+ positively selected. The source of this sequence is a man aged 18 to 30 in good health. Some clones in this sample may be carry-over from other donors' samples. This chain joins TRBV19 and TRBJ1-5, with D possibly being TRBD1 (6 bases). CDR3 sequence (DNA): TGTGCCAGTACCACTGGACAGAGGTCGTACAATCAGCCCCAGCATTTT. Translation gives CASTTGQRSYNQPQHF. Drawing the rest from reference TRBV19 and TRBJ1-5, the complete variable domain is DGGITQSPKYLFRKEGQNVTLSCEQNLNHDAMYWYRQDPGQGLRLIYYSQIVNDFQKGDIAEGYSVSREKKESFPLTVTSAQKNPTAFYLCASTTGQRSYNQPQHFGDGTRLSIL.